The 8 T cell receptor beta chains reported below all come from one sample, sequenced in a study of T cell repertoires in cytomegalovirus infection. Via MiXCR, TCRdb re-called the reads, giving one row per CDR3 protein. This sample carries 700,000 to 900,000 distinct CDR3 sequences, around 29% of them seen once, and the ten largest clones take less than 15%. These receptors are not linked to any known antigen. The sequenced sample was cultured CD8+ T cells from PBMCs, obtained from culture after CMV antigen stimulation. The receptors derive from a human donor in good health (CMV status not recorded). Some clones in this sample may be carry-over from other donors' samples.

The genes are TRBV19 and TRBJ2-1; D gene ambiguous. The CDR3 sequence is 13 residues long. Germline CDR1 reads LNHDA; CDR2 reads SQIVND (reference sequence). V lost 10 bases to trimming and J lost 7 bases, with 17 bases between them. This CDR3 reads CATCPDWGNEQFF. CDR3 nucleotides: TGTGCCACCTGTCCTGATTGGGGAAATGAGCAGTTCTTC.

The V and J genes are TRBV18 and TRBJ1-1; D gene uncertain. Looked up from germline, CDR1 is KGHSH and CDR2 is LQKENI. The CDR3 extends over 13 amino acids. The V end lost 3 bases, the J end lost 4 bases, and 9 bases lay between the germline ends. The CDR3 protein is CASSPPEGTEAFF. The DNA of the CDR3 is TGTGCCAGCTCACCCCCCGAGGGCACTGAAGCTTTCTTT.

V usage is TRBV20-1 and J usage is TRBJ2-1; the match to TRBD2 covers 14 bases. The CDR3 has 15 amino acids. V was clipped by 5 bases and J by 6 bases; unmatched bases: 6. Germline values: CDR1 DFQATT, CDR2 SNEGSKA (reference sequence). In DNA form, the CDR3 reads TGCAGTGCTTATTCCGGGACTAGCGGGGGCAATGAGCAGTTCTTC. Encoded protein: CSAYSGTSGGNEQFF.

V usage is TRBV12-3 or TRBV12-4 and J usage is TRBJ2-3, with 7 bases lining up with TRBD2. The junction had 0 bases not matched to a gene; V was cut back by 2 bases and J by 4 bases. The CDR3 covers 13 residues. In DNA form, the CDR3 reads TGTGCCAGCAGTTTACTAGCGGCAGATACGCAGTATTTT. It is translated as CASSLLAADTQYF.

This clonotype was counted only a few times. This CDR3 is CASSTHPYRGPGELFF. In DNA form, the CDR3 reads TGTGCCAGTAGTACGCACCCCTACAGGGGGCCCGGGGAGCTGTTTTTT. The rearrangement links TRBV19 to TRBJ2-2, with 9 bases identical to TRBD1. The germline V gene encodes CDR1 LNHDA and CDR2 SQIVND (reference sequence). The CDR3 extends over 16 amino acids. With 4 bases clipped from V and 6 bases from J, the junction kept 9 bases outside the gene matches.

The rearrangement uses TRBV6-1 and TRBJ2-7; 8 bases map to TRBD1. Germline V CDR1 and CDR2: MNHNS, SASEGT. The V segment lost 4 bases and the J segment 1 base; nucleotides outside the gene matches: 3. This CDR3 is 14 amino acids long. The CDR3 spells CASSARTGSYEQYF. CDR3 DNA: TGTGCCAGCAGTGCCCGGACAGGGTCCTACGAGCAGTACTTC.

The V and J genes are TRBV27 and TRBJ2-2; no definite D call. CDR3 size: 15 residues. Germline V CDR1 and CDR2: MNHEY, SMNVEV (reference sequence). The V end was cut by 2 bases, the J end by 2 bases, with 9 bases between. In DNA, the CDR3 is TGTGCCAGCAGTTTAACCCGGGCTAACACCGGGGAGCTGTTTTTT. Residues: CASSLTRANTGELFF.

This clonotype has a single count. This chain links TRBV5-1 with TRBJ1-2, with 12 bases matching TRBD1. The CDR3 consists of 16 residues. Germline V gene sequence: CDR1 SGHRS, CDR2 YFSETQ. Trimming took 0 bases from V and 8 from J; bases not matched to a gene: 8. The CDR3 loop reads CASSLESGQGARGYTF. The CDR3 DNA follows: TGCGCCAGCAGCTTGGAGTCGGGACAGGGGGCGAGAGGCTACACCTTC.